Sequencing of this T cell receptor beta chain was carried out in a study of blood T cell repertoires in COVID-19. Study in general: Specimens from acute and convalescent COVID-19 originated in the United States, Italy and Spain. The analysed material was cDNA or gDNA that came from T cells, B-cell-depleted T cells, or PBMCs.

CDR3 length equals 14 residues. Trimming removed 3 bases at V and 6 bases at J, with 17 bases between. CDR1 and CDR2 (germline): DFQATT, SNEGSKA (reference sequence). Study processing details: Estimation of nucleated cell counts relied on the amplification of reference gene primers. Data came from immunoSEQ multiplex PCR; TCRdb stores just in-frame clones and leaves some out. Clone size and V and J calls were adopted from that table, with D and trimming inferred from the DNA. The table lists 150,000 to 200,000 clones, roughly 80% of them singletons. The V and J genes are TRBV20-1 and TRBJ1-1, with D unresolved. The source material was peripheral blood. This clonotype was sampled from a human donor with acute or convalescent COVID-19. The donor label of this sample is uncertain. Written as DNA, the CDR3 is TGCAGTGCTAGTCCTGGCAGGAAGGTCCCTGAAGCTTTCTTT. Encoded protein: CSASPGRKVPEAFF.